The rows below give T cell receptor beta chains drawn from one sample of a study of technical replicates of blood from a few donors. The method was immunoSEQ multiplex PCR; TCRdb's version includes in-frame clones alone and lacks a portion of them. The sample yields about 75,000 clones, around 97% seen once. The sequenced sample was T cells isolated from PBMCs. Receptors were obtained from a human donor in good health. The conserved cysteine and the conserved F or W are not part of the CDR3 here. A row's size may be missing; if present it is once, few, many or a size class.

V gene	clone size	J gene	CDR3 protein
TRBV6-5	.	TRBJ2-1	ASSSTGRSEQF
TRBV10-3	once	TRBJ1-2	AISVGGSGYT
TRBV6-6	.	TRBJ1-5	ASSYSGTRNQPQH
TRBV29-1	.	TRBJ2-3	SVRGSEPFTDTQY
TRBV12-5	.	TRBJ2-3	ASGAGQGMGTDTQY
TRBV27	.	TRBJ1-1	ASSLQGWGTEAF
TRBV7-9	.	TRBJ2-7	ASSLVLAREQY
TRBV7-2	.	TRBJ2-2	ASSPRVGWANTGELF
TRBV6-1	.	TRBJ2-3	ASSLSGRTDTQY
TRBV12-5	few	TRBJ1-1	ASGLDRSSNTEAF
TRBV9	.	TRBJ2-7	ASSVGSPTSGLSYEQY
TRBV6-1	.	TRBJ2-3	ASSPGTGYTDTQY
TRBV5-1	.	TRBJ2-5	ASSLGGQGSETQY
TRBV6-1	once	TRBJ2-3	ASSLGQGAKDTQY
TRBV6-1	once	TRBJ1-5	ASSQTGSQPQH
TRBV2	.	TRBJ2-2	ASRAAGELF
TRBV9	few	TRBJ1-1	ASSVGGSRAF
TRBV28	.	TRBJ2-1	ASSPTSGGPYNEQF
TRBV6-1	.	TRBJ1-5	ASRDQGGQPQH
TRBV5-4	.	TRBJ1-1	ASSLIQGDYTEAF
TRBV5-8	.	TRBJ2-1	ASSELTSGILDEQF
TRBV9	once	TRBJ1-4	ASSVSRGANEKLF
TRBV5-8	.	TRBJ2-1	ASSLSSGRAREQF
TRBV7-9	.	TRBJ2-7	ASSNSDRAVSYEQY
TRBV15	few	TRBJ1-1	ATSRDLEITEAF
TRBV6-5	once	TRBJ1-2	ASSYGETNYGYT
TRBV7-9	.	TRBJ2-3	ASSLVDTDTQY
TRBV29-1	.	TRBJ2-1	SVEILAAQKISYNEQF
TRBV4-3	.	TRBJ2-3	ASSPAQTSGIGTDTQY
TRBV19	.	TRBJ1-1	ASSVTSNTEAF
TRBV12-5	once	TRBJ2-7	ASGIDFTGGLYEQY
TRBV7-3	.	TRBJ1-2	ASSLGTANYGYT
TRBV11-3	.	TRBJ2-7	ASGGVSSYEQY
TRBV5-1	.	TRBJ2-2	ASSSQRDGTGELF
TRBV6-5	.	TRBJ2-6	ASRDRPTGANVLT